This record concerns one TCR beta chain sequence. TCRdb's copy holds only in-frame clones and misses some; the assay was immunoSEQ multiplex PCR. This table holds 180,000 or so clones, over 75% found once. This sample is part of a study of blood T cell repertoires in COVID-19. Seattle's enrolled individuals joined amid active infection and were then monitored longitudinally. This CDR3 comprises 14 residues. V was pared by 4 bases and J by 6 bases, with 7 bases of the junction left unmatched. Per germline, CDR1 GTSNPN and CDR2 SVGIG (reference sequence). Sequenced: peripheral blood. The chain couples TRBV30 to TRBJ1-5; TRBD1 matches 9 bases. The sequence came from a person in their 70s with COVID-19, enrolled during active disease. The CDR3 sequence is CAWKGGQGGQPQHF. For the CDR3, the DNA is TGTGCCTGGAAGGGGGGACAGGGCGGTCAGCCCCAGCATTTT.